Below are 23 T cell receptor beta chains sequenced from a single sample in a study of T cell responses to AZD1222 COVID-19 vaccine. TCRdb keeps only in-frame clones here, not all; method: immunoSEQ multiplex PCR. The top ten hold 1.5% to 2% of the sample, which has more than 100,000 clones, 90% seen once. Sample: peripheral blood, taken on day 0 of AZD1222 vaccination. The receptors shown here come from an adult in good health.

The chain uses TRBV2 and TRBJ1-2; unclear D gene. CDR3 length: 14 residues. V was pared by 7 bases and J by 6 bases, with 18 bases between. CDR1 and CDR2 (germline): SNHLY, FYNNEI. CDR3 in amino acids: CASTKLGRRDGYTF. Written as DNA, the CDR3 is TGTGCCAGCACCAAACTGGGCAGAAGAGATGGCTACACCTTC. The variable domain in full, with the rest retrieved from reference TRBV2 and TRBJ1-2, is EPEVTQTPSHQVTQMGQEVILRCVPISNHLYFYWYRQILGQKVEFLVSFYNNEISEKSEIFDDQFSVERPDGSNFTLKIRSTKLEDSAMYFCASTKLGRRDGYTFGSGTRLTVV.

The chain joins TRBV6-2 or TRBV6-3 to TRBJ2-5; 9 bases agree with TRBD2. The CDR3 is 15 amino acids. Germline V gene lookup returns CDR1 MNHEY and CDR2 SVGEGT. V shed 5 bases and J 2 bases; nucleotides not matched to a gene: 6. The CDR3 spells CASSHPSGAQETQYF. In nucleotides, the CDR3 is TGTGCCAGCAGTCACCCTAGCGGGGCACAAGAGACCCAGTACTTC.

The chain links TRBV5-4 to TRBJ1-1, with 7 bases matching TRBD1. The germline V gene has CDR1 SGHNT and CDR2 YYREEE (reference sequence). The V segment lost 1 base and the J segment 1 base; nucleotides outside the gene matches: 1. CDR3 length equals 14 residues. CDR3 nucleotide sequence: TGTGCCAGCAGCTTGAGACAGGGGAACACTGAAGCTTTCTTT. This sequence encodes CASSLRQGNTEAFF. The full variable domain, with the rest looked up from reference TRBV5-4 and TRBJ1-1, is ETGVTQSPTHLIKTRGQQVTLRCSSQSGHNTVSWYQQALGQGPQFIFQYYREEENGRGNFPPRFSGLQFPNYSSELNVNALELDDSALYLCASSLRQGNTEAFFGQGTRLTVV.

This chain links TRBV19 with TRBJ1-3; the D gene is possibly TRBD1 (5 bases). V shed 5 bases and J shed 0 bases, with 17 bases lying between them. Germline CDR1 reads LNHDA; CDR2 reads SQIVND (reference sequence). This CDR3 region has 17 residues. CDR3 bases: TGTGCCAGTAGTTCCTCAGGGCTTCCCGCCTCTGGAAACACCATATATTTT. This encodes CASSSSGLPASGNTIYF.

The J gene is TRBJ1-3, the V gene TRBV30, with D unclear. The germline gives CDR1 GTSNPN, CDR2 SVGIG (reference sequence). V shed 0 bases and J shed 4 bases, with 10 bases lying between them. The CDR3 has 14 amino acids. Here the CDR3 reads CAWSVPEGGNTIYF. CDR3 bases: TGTGCCTGGAGTGTACCGGAAGGGGGAAACACCATATATTTT. The entire variable domain, with the rest obtained from reference TRBV30 and TRBJ1-3, is as follows: SQTIHQWPATLVQPVGSPLSLECTVEGTSNPNLYWYRQAAGRGLQLLFYSVGIGQISSEVPQNLSASRPQDRQFILSSKKLLLSDSGFYLCAWSVPEGGNTIYFGEGSWLTVV.

This sequence joins TRBV28 and TRBJ1-5, with D perhaps matching TRBD1 (5 bases). From germline, CDR1 is MDHEN and CDR2 SYDVKM. The CDR3 contains 13 residues. Trimming removed 11 bases at V and 1 base at J, with 12 bases between. In DNA form, the CDR3 reads TGTGCCGCCCGGAGGGACAGCAATCAGCCCCAGCATTTT. Translating gives CAARRDSNQPQHF.

The chain links TRBV7-9 to TRBJ1-4; the match to TRBD1 covers 9 bases. Germline-derived CDR1 and CDR2 are SEHNR and FQNEAQ (reference sequence). V dropped 5 bases and J dropped 8; count of bases not matched to a gene: 6. The CDR3 sequence is 14 residues long. Here the CDR3 reads CASSLGQGWEKLFF. CDR3 in DNA: TGTGCCAGCAGCCTAGGACAGGGGTGGGAAAAACTGTTTTTT.

V is TRBV12-3 or TRBV12-4 and J is TRBJ1-2; 9 bases are shared with TRBD1. This CDR3 contains 13 residues. The trim removed 5 bases at V and 7 bases at J, leaving 5 bases unmatched. The CDR3 coding sequence is TGTGCCAGCAGTCTAACAGGGGGCAGTGGCTACACCTTC. Its translation is CASSLTGGSGYTF.

The J gene is TRBJ1-4, the V gene TRBV19; D is possibly TRBD1 (6 bases). Trimming took off 4 bases at V and 0 bases at J, with 18 bases between the two ends. This CDR3 is built from 18 residues. The germline CDR1 and CDR2 sequences are LNHDA and SQIVND (reference sequence). CDR3 sequence: CASSRFARQDATNEKLFF. CDR3 nucleotide sequence: TGTGCCAGTAGTAGGTTCGCGAGACAGGATGCAACTAATGAAAAACTGTTTTTT.

Worth noting for this clone: In the same sample, other DNA sequences code for this CDR3. The chain is built from TRBV4-3 and TRBJ1-2; D is perhaps TRBD1 (6 bases). This CDR3 contains 16 residues. V was clipped by 0 bases and J by 5 bases, with 16 bases between them. Germline CDR1 LGHNA, CDR2 YSLEER. In DNA, the CDR3 is TGCGCCAGCAGCCAAGACTTAAGGGGGGCTGGATATGGCTACACCTTC. This codes for CASSQDLRGAGYGYTF.

CDR3 DNA sequence: TGTGCCAGCAGCTCCCGGGGGAACACTGAAGCTTTCTTT. Translating gives CASSSRGNTEAFF. The chain links TRBV11-3 to TRBJ1-1; D is unclear. Germline CDR1 is SGHNT and CDR2 is YENEEA. The CDR3 consists of 13 residues. Trimming pared 4 bases from V and 1 base from J, leaving 7 bases between.

The chain recombines TRBV19 with TRBJ1-4; the D gene is possibly TRBD1 (6 bases). Deletions cut 5 bases from V and 5 bases from J, with 12 bases between. Germline CDR1 LNHDA, CDR2 SQIVND (reference sequence). This CDR3 contains 14 residues. CDR3 residues: CASSRTARNEKLFF. In DNA form, the CDR3 reads TGTGCCAGTAGTCGGACAGCGCGGAATGAAAAACTGTTTTTT.

The J gene is TRBJ1-2, the V gene TRBV12-5; D is unresolved. The CDR3 sequence is 12 residues long. Germline CDR1 and CDR2: LGHNT and FRNRAP. Between the trimmed V and J ends, which lost 3 bases and 4 bases, there was a span of 6 bases. The CDR3 nucleotides are TGTGCTAGTGGTTTAATGGGCTATGGCTACACCTTC. Translation: CASGLMGYGYTF.

J is TRBJ1-2 and V is TRBV6-5; D may be TRBD1 (5 bases). The CDR3 consists of 15 residues. Trimming stripped 2 bases from V and 6 bases from J, with 16 bases between. Germline V lookup: CDR1 MNHEY, CDR2 SVGAGI. The CDR3 DNA reads as TGTGCCAGCAGTTACCAGCGGGGGGGTCGCGATGGCTACACCTTC. Translating it yields CASSYQRGGRDGYTF.

J is TRBJ1-2 and V is TRBV13, with a weak D call TRBD1 (5 bases). V dropped 9 bases and J dropped 0 bases, with 17 bases sitting between them. This CDR3 comprises 15 residues. CDR1 and CDR2 from the germline V gene are PRHDT and FYEKMQ (reference sequence). The CDR3 loop reads CARGNGTASNYGYTF. DNA of the CDR3: TGTGCCAGGGGGAATGGGACTGCATCTAACTATGGCTACACCTTC.

The chain carries TRBV7-3 and TRBJ2-1, with 14 bases lining up with TRBD2. In germline, CDR1 is SGHTA, CDR2 FQGTGA. This CDR3 comprises 15 residues. The J segment lost 10 bases and the V segment lost 5 bases, leaving 7 bases of the junction unmatched. Here the CDR3 reads CASSLGLAGGEEQFF. The CDR3 nucleotides are TGTGCCAGCAGCCTCGGACTAGCGGGAGGAGAAGAGCAGTTCTTC.

The CDR3 region has the DNA TGTGCCTGGAGAGGAGCTGAAGCTTTCTTT. This translates into CAWRGAEAFF. V gene TRBV30 combines with J gene TRBJ1-1; D not resolved. Trimming stripped 3 bases from V and 6 bases from J, with 5 bases between. This CDR3 contains 10 residues. CDR1 is GTSNPN, CDR2 SVGIG, per germline (reference sequence).

The genes are TRBV23-1 and TRBJ1-1; D perhaps matches TRBD1 (5 bases). TRBV23-1 is recorded as an ORF, its role being uncertain. Deletions cut 0 bases from V and 4 bases from J, with 18 bases between. The CDR3 extends over 17 amino acids. The CDR3 DNA sequence: TGCGCCAGCAGTCAATCGATCGTCCAGGGAGACGGCACTGAAGCTTTCTTT. Translation: CASSQSIVQGDGTEAFF.

This chain links TRBV5-5 with TRBJ2-7; D remains unclear. Germline V CDR1 and CDR2: SGHKS, YYEKEE (reference sequence). Trimming removed 3 bases at V and 0 bases at J, with 10 bases between. The CDR3 extends over 14 amino acids. The CDR3 loop reads CASSSTAASYEQYF. The DNA for the CDR3 is TGTGCCAGCAGCTCCACGGCGGCCTCCTACGAGCAGTACTTC.

The chain couples TRBV7-3 to TRBJ1-1; the D gene is possibly TRBD1 (5 bases). Germline values: CDR1 SGHTA, CDR2 FQGTGA. The CDR3 is made up of 14 amino acids. The germline V and J ends were trimmed by 4 bases and 1 base, with 10 bases remaining between them. CDR3 in amino acids: CASSWDGQNTEAFF. The CDR3 nucleotides are TGTGCCAGCAGCTGGGACGGACAGAACACTGAAGCTTTCTTT. The full variable domain, in which reference TRBV7-3 and TRBJ1-1 provide the parts outside the CDR3, is GAGVSQTPSNKVTEKGKYVELRCDPISGHTALYWYRQSLGQGPEFLIYFQGTGAADDSGLPNDRFFAVRPEGSVSTLKIQRTERGDSAVYLCASSWDGQNTEAFFGQGTRLTVV.

The chain has TRBV21-1 and TRBJ2-5; TRBD1 is the table's D call, not checked against the DNA. TRBV21-1 is a pseudogene. CDR3 size: 15 residues. As DNA, the CDR3 is TGTGCCAGCAGCAAAGATATGACAGAACAAGAGACCCAGTACTTC. Its protein is CASSKDMTEQETQYF.

V and J are TRBV7-6 and TRBJ2-1, with 9 bases matching TRBD1. The CDR3 is made up of 17 amino acids. The germline gives CDR1 SGHVS, CDR2 FNYEAQ. With V trimmed by 0 bases and J by 3 bases, 6 bases remained unmatched. The CDR3 DNA reads TGTGCCAGCAGCTTAGCGGGGGGACAGGGCCTCTACAATGAGCAGTTCTTC. Its protein is CASSLAGGQGLYNEQFF. Full variable domain (rest looked up from reference TRBV7-6 and TRBJ2-1): GAGVSQSPRYKVTKRGQDVALRCDPISGHVSLYWYRQALGQGPEFLTYFNYEAQQDKSGLPNDRFSAERPEGSISTLTIQRTEQRDSAMYRCASSLAGGQGLYNEQFFGPGTRLTVL.

The chain joins TRBV7-3 to TRBJ1-1; a possible D gene is TRBD1 (5 bases). Germline V lookup: CDR1 SGHTA, CDR2 FQGTGA. The V end was cut by 4 bases, the J end by 1 base, with 10 bases between. The CDR3 length is 14 residues. The CDR3 reads CASSSGTSNTEAFF. The CDR3 nucleotides read TGTGCCAGCAGCTCAGGGACGTCGAACACTGAAGCTTTCTTT. Combining the CDR3 with reference TRBV7-3 and TRBJ1-1 gives the whole variable domain GAGVSQTPSNKVTEKGKYVELRCDPISGHTALYWYRQSLGQGPEFLIYFQGTGAADDSGLPNDRFFAVRPEGSVSTLKIQRTERGDSAVYLCASSSGTSNTEAFFGQGTRLTVV.